This T cell receptor beta chain was recorded in a study of blood T cell repertoires in COVID-19. Study summary: Collection of acute and convalescent COVID-19 samples took place in the United States, Italy and Spain. From T cells, B-cell-depleted T cells, or PBMCs came the material, which was cDNA or gDNA.

Seattle enrolled patients during active infection and tracked them longitudinally. From germline, CDR1 is MNHEY and CDR2 SMNVEV (reference sequence). The ends were cut back, 7 bases at V and 4 bases at J, with 19 bases in the middle. This CDR3 region has 15 residues. Original methodology: The authors estimated nucleated cell counts from reference gene primer amplification. Sequencing used immunoSEQ multiplex PCR; TCRdb keeps in-frame clones, though not all of them. V, J and clone size were drawn from that table, and D and trimming were deduced from the DNA. The sample records about 150,000 clones, 85% to 90% being singletons.

V usage is TRBV27 and J usage is TRBJ1-1; D unresolved. Sequenced material: peripheral blood. The sequence was obtained from a man younger than 30 with COVID-19, enrolled during active disease. The CDR3: CASMPNLGGSTEAFF. The CDR3 DNA reads TGTGCCAGCATGCCTAACCTAGGTGGGAGCACTGAAGCTTTCTTT.